Each of the 32 T cell receptor beta chains below was sequenced from the same sample in a study of T cell changes during pregnancy in multiple sclerosis. Sequencing was performed with immunoSEQ multiplex PCR; in TCRdb, only in-frame clones are kept and a portion is missing. The data contain approximately 88,000 clones, 85% to 95% of them seen just once; the ten biggest clones take up about 3.9%. The specimen was peripheral blood, collected in the first trimester of pregnancy. These receptors were taken from a female donor with multiple sclerosis, enrolled in a pregnancy study.

V and J are TRBV6-1 and TRBJ1-4, with D possibly matching TRBD1 (5 bases). V dropped 2 bases and J dropped 8 bases, with 12 bases sitting between them. Germline V gene sequence: CDR1 MNHNS, CDR2 SASEGT. CDR3 length equals 14 residues. This chain's CDR3 is CASSEWGGGEKLFF. The CDR3 nucleotides read TGTGCCAGCAGTGAATGGGGTGGGGGGGAAAAACTGTTTTTT.

The chain couples TRBV30 to TRBJ2-2; the match to TRBD2 covers 8 bases. This CDR3 is 13 amino acids long. CDR1 is GTSNPN and CDR2 is SVGIG in the germline V gene (reference sequence). With 3 bases clipped from V and 6 bases from J, the junction kept 3 bases outside the gene matches. CDR3 protein: CAWSTGGPGELFF. CDR3 DNA sequence: TGTGCCTGGAGCACGGGGGGGCCCGGGGAGCTGTTTTTT. The entire variable domain, with the rest obtained from reference TRBV30 and TRBJ2-2, is as follows: SQTIHQWPATLVQPVGSPLSLECTVEGTSNPNLYWYRQAAGRGLQLLFYSVGIGQISSEVPQNLSASRPQDRQFILSSKKLLLSDSGFYLCAWSTGGPGELFFGEGSRLTVL.

The chain combines TRBV30 with TRBJ1-3; D is unclear. The V end was cut by 3 bases, the J end by 11 bases, with 11 bases between. The germline CDR1 and CDR2 sequences are GTSNPN and SVGIG (reference sequence). The CDR3 contains 11 residues. The CDR3 bases are TGTGCCTGGAGAGCGGGAACTCCCATATATTTT. This gives the protein CAWRAGTPIYF.

CDR3 sequence reads: CASSYGRGINEKLFF. CDR3 bases: TGTGCCAGCAGTTACGGCAGGGGAATTAATGAAAAACTGTTTTTT. V gene TRBV6-5 combines with J gene TRBJ1-4, with D tentatively TRBD1 (6 bases). CDR3 length: 15 amino acids. The germline CDR1 and CDR2 sequences are MNHEY and SVGAGI. V was pared by 2 bases and J by 4 bases, with 11 bases between.

This clone was seen once. The chain has TRBV27 and TRBJ2-1; 11 bases are a match to TRBD2. The CDR3 has 14 amino acids. Per germline, CDR1 MNHEY and CDR2 SMNVEV (reference sequence). Trimming at V came to 5 bases and at J to 9 bases, leaving 6 bases not matched to a gene. The DNA of the CDR3 is TGTGCCAGCAGTCCCCGGACTAGCGGGCCTGAGCAGTTCTTC. It specifies CASSPRTSGPEQFF.

The sample holds one count of this clone. This chain uses TRBV15 with TRBJ2-1; weak D call: TRBD2 (6 bases). CDR1 and CDR2 from the germline V gene are LNHNV and YYDKDF (reference sequence). CDR3 length: 19 residues. The germline V and J ends were trimmed by 0 bases and 0 bases, with 18 bases remaining between them. CDR3 in DNA: TGTGCCACCAGCAGAGATACCCACGGGACTCCTCACTCCTACAATGAGCAGTTCTTC. This sequence encodes CATSRDTHGTPHSYNEQFF.

The J gene is TRBJ1-5, the V gene TRBV15, with D hard to call. Germline V lookup: CDR1 LNHNV, CDR2 YYDKDF (reference sequence). CDR3 length equals 15 residues. The V end was cut by 4 bases, the J end by 6 bases, with 16 bases between. This chain's CDR3 is CATSTSREAGQPQHF. CDR3 nucleotide sequence: TGTGCCACCAGCACCTCCCGTGAGGCGGGTCAGCCCCAGCATTTT.

V and J are TRBV19 and TRBJ2-7; 7 bases fit TRBD1. The germline CDR1 and CDR2 sequences are LNHDA and SQIVND (reference sequence). The CDR3 has 15 amino acids. After removal of 6 bases from V and 1 base from J, the junction contained 9 bases not matched to a gene. The CDR3 DNA reads as TGTGCCAGTAGCCCTCTCCGGGACAGTTCCTACGAGCAGTACTTC. Translating it yields CASSPLRDSSYEQYF.

The chain carries TRBV30 and TRBJ2-2; 9 positions agree with TRBD2. V dropped 3 bases and J dropped 10; count of bases not matched to a gene: 15. The CDR3 is made up of 16 amino acids. From germline, CDR1 is GTSNPN and CDR2 SVGIG (reference sequence). CDR3 nucleotides: TGTGCCTGGAGGGCCGGAGCTAGCGGGGTGTGGCAGGAGCTGTTTTTT. The encoded protein is CAWRAGASGVWQELFF.

This clone occurred a few times. The chain employs TRBV6-5 and TRBJ1-2; 7 nucleotides line up with TRBD1. With V trimmed by 0 bases and J by 0 bases, 4 bases remained unmatched. Per germline, CDR1 MNHEY and CDR2 SVGAGI. The CDR3 has 16 amino acids. CDR3 bases: TGTGCCAGCAGTTACTCGAGGGACAGAGCTAACTATGGCTACACCTTC. This codes for CASSYSRDRANYGYTF.

This chain links TRBV6-5 with TRBJ2-7; 9 bases line up with TRBD1. The CDR3 covers 15 residues. The trim removed 0 bases at V and 5 bases at J, leaving 5 bases unmatched. CDR1 is MNHEY and CDR2 is SVGAGI in the germline V gene. DNA for the CDR3: TGTGCCAGCAGTTACTCGGGACAGGGTCTAAACGAGCAGTACTTC. Residues: CASSYSGQGLNEQYF.

The chain is built from TRBV6-6 and TRBJ2-1, with a possible D match to TRBD2 (6 bases). Germline CDR1 MNHNY, CDR2 SVGAGI (reference sequence). V was cut by 6 bases and J by 6 bases, with 18 bases left in between. This CDR3 is 15 amino acids long. The CDR3 is CASRRDSVGGNEQFF. CDR3 bases: TGTGCCAGCAGGCGGGACTCCGTCGGGGGCAATGAGCAGTTCTTC.

The genes are TRBV5-1 and TRBJ2-5; D gene ambiguous. Germline V lookup: CDR1 SGHRS, CDR2 YFSETQ. The V gene lost 0 bases and the J gene lost 0 bases, with 3 bases spanning the gap. This CDR3 has 13 residues. The CDR3 region has the DNA TGCGCCAGCAGCTTGGTATACCAAGAGACCCAGTACTTC. Its translation: CASSLVYQETQYF.

The chain employs TRBV6-5 and TRBJ2-1; the D gene is possibly TRBD2 (6 bases). Germline V gene lookup returns CDR1 MNHEY and CDR2 SVGAGI. Trimming took off 5 bases at V and 4 bases at J, with 9 bases between the two ends. This CDR3 region has 13 residues. Written as DNA, the CDR3 is TGTGCCAGCAGTACGGGACTTTACAATGAGCAGTTCTTC. This encodes CASSTGLYNEQFF.

This chain connects TRBV11-2 to TRBJ2-1; 9 bases are shared with TRBD1. This CDR3 comprises 14 residues. Germline lookup yields CDR1 SGHAT and CDR2 FQNNGV. V shed 6 bases and J 7 bases; nucleotides not matched to a gene: 7. The CDR3 protein is CASSPGTGKNEQFF. The CDR3 DNA is TGTGCCAGCAGTCCCGGGACAGGGAAAAATGAGCAGTTCTTC.

J is TRBJ2-7 and V is TRBV15; a weak D match, TRBD2 (5 bases). The germline V gene has CDR1 LNHNV and CDR2 YYDKDF (reference sequence). V was pared by 8 bases and J by 5 bases, with 19 bases between. The CDR3 sequence is 14 residues long. The CDR3 region has the DNA TGTGCCACCGGGCGATTTCGGGGTGGCAACGAGCAGTACTTC. This translates into CATGRFRGGNEQYF.

The V and J genes are TRBV9 and TRBJ1-5; no firm D call. There are 14 residues in the CDR3. The germline V gene encodes CDR1 SGDLS and CDR2 YYNGEE. V was shortened by 3 bases and J by 2 bases, with 9 bases between the two germline ends. The CDR3 region has the DNA TGTGCCAGCAGCGCAGACATGGGCAATCAGCCCCAGCATTTT. It specifies CASSADMGNQPQHF.

This clone was detected a few times. The chain joins TRBV18 to TRBJ1-1; D is uncertain. Trimming cost V 3 bases and J 2 bases, with 7 bases left between them. Looked up from germline, CDR1 is KGHSH and CDR2 is LQKENI. The CDR3 length is 13 residues. CDR3 in amino acids: CASSPGSNTEAFF. For the CDR3, the DNA is TGTGCCAGCTCACCGGGGAGTAACACTGAAGCTTTCTTT.

This clone was seen a few times. The rearrangement joins TRBV18 to TRBJ1-6; TRBD1 aligns across 8 bases. With 1 base clipped from V and 8 bases from J, the junction kept 1 base outside the gene matches. This CDR3 contains 14 residues. Germline V gene data show CDR1 as KGHSH and CDR2 as LQKENI. CDR3 DNA: TGTGCCAGCTCACCACTGGACAGGGATTCACCCCTCCACTTT. Residues: CASSPLDRDSPLHF.

The DNA for the CDR3 is TGTGCCAGCAGCGGAGGACAGGGTAGGATTGGGGACACTGAAGCTTTCTTT. This sequence encodes CASSGGQGRIGDTEAFF. The J gene is TRBJ1-1, the V gene TRBV11-2, with 8 bases matching TRBD1. The CDR3 length is 17 residues. With V trimmed by 5 bases and J by 3 bases, 14 bases remained unmatched. Germline V gene sequence: CDR1 SGHAT, CDR2 FQNNGV.

This chain's CDR3 is CASSALQGDGNTIYF. DNA of the CDR3: TGTGCCAGTAGTGCCCTACAGGGGGATGGAAACACCATATATTTT. The gene calls are TRBV19 and TRBJ1-3; 8 bases are shared with TRBD1. CDR3 length: 15 residues. With V trimmed by 5 bases and J by 3 bases, 6 bases remained unmatched. CDR1 LNHDA and CDR2 SQIVND come from the germline V gene (reference sequence).

Only one count was recorded for this clone. The chain combines TRBV29-1 with TRBJ2-1; 13 bases line up with TRBD2. Germline loops: CDR1 SQVTM, CDR2 ANQGSEA. V lost 7 bases, J lost 6 bases, and 12 bases stayed unmatched. This CDR3 contains 16 residues. The CDR3 region has the DNA TGCAGCGCACCTACTAGCGGGGGGGTTGGGAGCAATGAGCAGTTCTTC. Its translation: CSAPTSGGVGSNEQFF.

The chain carries TRBV9 and TRBJ1-1, with D unresolved. V was trimmed by 0 bases and J by 5 bases, leaving 11 bases between them. The CDR3 spans 14 residues. CDR1 SGDLS and CDR2 YYNGEE come from the germline V gene. As DNA, the CDR3 is TGTGCCAGCAGCGTAGACGGGGTCCGGACTGAAGCTTTCTTT. The encoded protein is CASSVDGVRTEAFF.

A single count supports this clone. The chain employs TRBV7-3 and TRBJ2-1, with a weak D call TRBD1 (6 bases). The CDR3 length is 14 residues. Germline CDR1 SGHTA, CDR2 FQGTGA. V lost 5 bases, J lost 5 bases, and 13 bases lay in between. DNA of the CDR3: TGTGCCAGCAGCATACAGGGTAGAAACAATGAGCAGTTCTTC. Its protein product is CASSIQGRNNEQFF.

J is TRBJ2-1 and V is TRBV6-4; 8 nucleotides agree with TRBD2. Germline V gives CDR1 MRHNA, CDR2 SNTAGT. V lost 5 bases and J lost 3; bases outside the gene matches: 6. The CDR3 extends over 15 amino acids. CDR3 region: CASSPNGGDYNEQFF. The CDR3 coding sequence is TGTGCCAGCAGTCCTAACGGGGGGGACTACAATGAGCAGTTCTTC.

This clone was observed once. The chain uses TRBV6-6 and TRBJ1-2; maybe TRBD1 (5 bases). This CDR3 is 13 amino acids long. Germline V gene lookup returns CDR1 MNHNY and CDR2 SVGAGI (reference sequence). V lost 6 bases and J 6 bases, leaving 14 bases between the germline ends. The CDR3 DNA sequence: TGTGCCAGCAGCCCACAGGTCCGGGATGGCTACACCTTC. Translated: CASSPQVRDGYTF.

The V call is TRBV7-3, the J call TRBJ2-7; a weak D match, TRBD2 (5 bases). The V end lost 5 bases, the J end lost 6 bases, and 11 bases lay between the germline ends. The CDR3 extends over 12 amino acids. Germline lookup yields CDR1 SGHTA and CDR2 FQGTGA. CDR3 loop: CASSIALGEQYF. CDR3 coding DNA: TGTGCCAGCAGCATAGCGTTGGGCGAGCAGTACTTC.

The V gene is TRBV5-1, the J gene TRBJ2-1; 11 bases match TRBD1. Trimming cost V 0 bases and J 7 bases; bases outside gene matches: 15. Germline assignment: CDR1 SGHRS and CDR2 YFSETQ. This CDR3 has 19 amino acids. The DNA of the CDR3 is TGCGCCAGCAGCTTGGGTCTTAGCTGGGGGACAGGGGGGACGAATGAGCAGTTCTTC. Its protein product is CASSLGLSWGTGGTNEQFF.

The table lists this clone with a count of one. V is TRBV6-1 and J is TRBJ2-7; TRBD1 matches at 8 bases. Trimming removed 4 bases from V and 2 bases from J; junction bases left unmatched: 4. The CDR3 is 14 residues long. CDR1 is MNHNS, CDR2 SASEGT, per germline. The CDR3 region has the DNA TGTGCCAGCAGTGCAGCACAGGGGGCCTACGAGCAGTACTTC. Translated, it gives CASSAAQGAYEQYF.

This chain uses TRBV27 with TRBJ1-3; no definite D call. CDR3 size: 16 residues. The V end lost 0 bases, the J end lost 4 bases, and 13 bases lay between the germline ends. CDR1 and CDR2 (germline): MNHEY, SMNVEV (reference sequence). The CDR3 spells CASSLSSASLGNTIYF. The CDR3 DNA reads TGTGCCAGCAGTTTATCGAGCGCGAGCTTAGGAAACACCATATATTTT.

This chain connects TRBV15 to TRBJ2-7, with TRBD1 matching over 7 bases. V lost 3 bases and J lost 5; bases outside the gene matches: 7. CDR1 and CDR2 from the germline V gene are LNHNV and YYDKDF (reference sequence). CDR3 length: 14 residues. Here the CDR3 reads CATSRQGQKDEQYF. The CDR3, as DNA: TGTGCCACCAGCAGGCAGGGACAGAAGGACGAGCAGTACTTC.

This chain connects TRBV6-1 to TRBJ1-1; TRBD1 aligns across 11 bases. The germline V gene encodes CDR1 MNHNS and CDR2 SASEGT. This CDR3 is 14 amino acids long. Germline trimming cut 6 bases from V and 7 bases from J; bases unmatched to any gene: 7. CDR3 sequence reads: CASSQGTGGFEAFF. DNA for the CDR3: TGTGCCAGCAGCCAGGGGACAGGGGGTTTTGAAGCTTTCTTT.